This T cell receptor beta chain comes out of a study of cytomegalovirus exposure and HLA in healthy donors. The CDR3 is 14 amino acids. Trimming shortened V by 4 bases and J by 4 bases, and 12 bases separated the two germline ends. Germline V gives CDR1 SGHRS, CDR2 YFSETQ. TCRdb keeps only in-frame clones here, not all; method: immunoSEQ multiplex PCR. The sample yields 150,000 to 200,000 clones, about three quarters seen once. Study findings and constraints: Investigators reported some 150 TCR beta chains as tied to cytomegalovirus. Whilst most TCR sequences proved rare, a subset of public TCRs occurred across many donors. According to a subsequent analysis, TCR clusters identified in the first cohort showed a tendency to co-occur across the roughly 110 validation repertoires.

Regarding this clone: The antigen remains unidentified.

These donors were members of the approximately 120-subject validation cohort, a group separate from the approximately 700-subject first cohort. The sample taken for sequencing was PBMCs. This TCR was recovered from a woman in her twenties or thirties in good health and CMV-seronegative. This sequence joins TRBV5-1 and TRBJ2-1; TRBD2 might be the D (5 bases). The CDR3 is CASSPATGYNEQFF. The CDR3 DNA reads as TGCGCCAGCAGCCCCGCCACGGGGTACAATGAGCAGTTCTTC. The full variable domain, its missing parts supplied by reference TRBV5-1 and TRBJ2-1, is KAGVTQTPRYLIKTRGQQVTLSCSPISGHRSVSWYQQTPGQGLQFLFEYFSETQRNKGNFPGRFSGRQFSNSRSEMNVSTLELGDSALYLCASSPATGYNEQFFGPGTRLTVL.